The source of this T cell receptor beta chain is a study of cytomegalovirus exposure and HLA in healthy donors. Study-wide points: Many donors shared some public TCRs, even though most TCR sequences were rare.

The CDR3 runs to 15 residues. V was shortened by 7 bases and J by 1 base, with 17 bases between the two germline ends. Germline assignment: CDR1 SNHLY and CDR2 FYNNEI. Amplification used 60 Vbeta primers and 13 Jbeta primers. Sequencing used immunoSEQ multiplex PCR; TCRdb keeps in-frame clones, though not all of them. The sample comprises tens of thousands of clones, about 76% of which are singletons, and under 15% rests with the top ten. Turning to this clone: As yet, its antigen is unknown.

The chain recombines TRBV2 with TRBJ2-7; D perhaps matches TRBD2 (7 bases). This receptor was identified in a woman aged 40 to 50 in good health and CMV-seropositive. Sequenced: PBMCs. CDR3 in DNA: TGTGCCAGCACCCCAGGGGTAGCGGGTTCCTACGAGCAGTACTTC. This gives the protein CASTPGVAGSYEQYF.